Shown below are 10 T cell receptor beta chains from a single sample sequenced in a study of regulatory T cells in long-lasting Graves disease. Arm-PCR with iRepertoire HTBI primers amplified the CDR3 regions for these TCR beta libraries. TCRdb redid the calling of the multiplex PCR reads with MiXCR, one entry per CDR3 protein. The sample has 300,000 to 450,000 distinct CDR3 sequences; around 15% are singletons. The time point is: newly diagnosed GD, antithyroid drugs for less than 3 months. RNA extracted from PBMCs served as the sequencing template. The sample was peripheral blood mononuclear cells (PBMCs), taken at new diagnosis, from a patient treated with antithyroid drugs. Receptors were obtained from a female donor with Graves disease.

At least ten counts were recorded for this clonotype. The rearrangement joins TRBV4-1 to TRBJ2-2, with 7 bases that match TRBD2. The CDR3 has 16 residues. V lost 3 bases, J lost 7 bases, and 11 bases stayed unmatched. Per the germline V gene, CDR1 is MGHRA and CDR2 is YSYEKL. CDR3 DNA sequence: TGCGCCAGCAGCCAGGAATATACTAGCGCCGGCGGGGAGCTGTTTTTT. It specifies CASSQEYTSAGGELFF.

This clonotype was seen ten or more times. This chain joins TRBV7-8 and TRBJ1-4; 9 bases line up with TRBD1. The junction had 8 bases not matched to a gene; V was cut back by 5 bases and J by 7 bases. CDR3 length equals 15 residues. Germline assignment: CDR1 SGHVS and CDR2 FQNEAQ. The chain's CDR3 is CASSQRTGVGEKLFF. The CDR3 region has the DNA TGTGCCAGCAGCCAGCGGACAGGGGTGGGTGAAAAACTGTTTTTT.

This clonotype has ten or more counts. This chain uses TRBV20-1 with TRBJ2-7, with 7 positions matching TRBD1. The CDR3 is 11 amino acids. Germline V lookup: CDR1 DFQATT, CDR2 SNEGSKA (reference sequence). After removal of 4 bases from V and 6 bases from J, the junction contained 3 bases not matched to a gene. The CDR3 spells CSATGDSEQYF. Written as DNA, the CDR3 is TGCAGTGCTACCGGGGACAGCGAGCAGTACTTC.

The chain uses TRBV27 and TRBJ2-1, with TRBD1 identical over 8 bases. The CDR3 has 14 residues. Germline loops: CDR1 MNHEY, CDR2 SMNVEV (reference sequence). V lost 5 bases and J lost 4; bases outside the gene matches: 4. The CDR3 DNA reads TGTGCCAGCAGTACGGACAGGGAATACAATGAGCAGTTCTTC. Encoded protein: CASSTDREYNEQFF.

This clonotype was observed many times. One junction end disagrees with the germline gene, perhaps due to a read error. J is TRBJ1-1 and V is TRBV5-1, with D unclear. CDR1 SGHRS and CDR2 YFSETQ come from the germline V gene. The CDR3 loop spans 15 amino acids. CDR3 nucleotide sequence: TGTGCCAGCAGCTTGGGCCGCGTGAGTGGGACTGAAGCTTTCTTT. As protein: CASSLGRVSGTEAFF.

The rearrangement joins TRBV5-1 to TRBJ1-3; the D gene is possibly TRBD1 (5 bases). Per the germline V gene, CDR1 is SGHRS and CDR2 is YFSETQ. The CDR3 has 16 amino acids. Trimming stripped 4 bases from V and 0 bases from J, with 14 bases between. In DNA, the CDR3 is TGCGCCAGCAGCATGGATCTACAGGCCTCTGGAAACACCATATATTTT. This encodes CASSMDLQASGNTIYF. The variable domain in full, with the rest retrieved from reference TRBV5-1 and TRBJ1-3, is KAGVTQTPRYLIKTRGQQVTLSCSPISGHRSVSWYQQTPGQGLQFLFEYFSETQRNKGNFPGRFSGRQFSNSRSEMNVSTLELGDSALYLCASSMDLQASGNTIYFGEGSWLTVV.

Ten or more counts support this clonotype. V usage is TRBV11-2 and J usage is TRBJ2-5, with a tentative D call TRBD1 (5 bases). Trimming stripped 2 bases from V and 5 bases from J, with 18 bases between. The CDR3 extends over 16 amino acids. CDR1 SGHAT and CDR2 FQNNGV come from the germline V gene. Here the CDR3 reads CASSLMAGNRWETQYF. The CDR3 bases are TGTGCCAGCAGCTTAATGGCAGGGAATCGTTGGGAGACCCAGTACTTC.

At least ten counts were recorded for this clonotype. As DNA, the CDR3 is TGTGCCAGCAGCTTAGTAGGGGGGAGGGGGTTTGAGAACGAGCAGTACTTC. It specifies CASSLVGGRGFENEQYF. The chain is built from TRBV7-2 and TRBJ2-7, with D perhaps TRBD2 (7 bases). Germline assignment: CDR1 SGHTA and CDR2 FQGNSA. The length of the CDR3 is 17 residues. The ends were cut back, 1 base at V and 5 bases at J, with 21 bases in the middle. The complete variable domain, with remaining parts taken from reference TRBV7-2 and TRBJ2-7, reads GAGVSQSPSNKVTEKGKDVELRCDPISGHTALYWYRQSLGQGLEFLIYFQGNSAPDKSGLPSDRFSAERTGGSVSTLTIQRTQQEDSAVYLCASSLVGGRGFENEQYFGPGTRLTVT.

This clonotype was found a few times. This chain links TRBV27 with TRBJ1-6; the D is unclear. Looked up from germline, CDR1 is MNHEY and CDR2 is SMNVEV (reference sequence). Deletions cut 3 bases from V and 10 bases from J, with 13 bases between. The length of the CDR3 is 14 residues. CDR3 amino acids: CASSLGKGVSPLHF. CDR3 coding DNA: TGTGCCAGCAGTTTGGGAAAGGGAGTATCACCCCTCCACTTT.

This clonotype was observed many times. The chain carries TRBV20-1 and TRBJ1-3, with TRBD1 matching over 7 bases. The CDR3 covers 14 residues. The germline V gene encodes CDR1 DFQATT and CDR2 SNEGSKA (reference sequence). Losses at the gene ends were 6 bases for V and 4 bases for J; bases not matched to a gene: 9. The CDR3 bases are TGCAGTGCGCCAAGACAGGGTGCCGGAAACACCATATATTTT. Residues: CSAPRQGAGNTIYF.